One and the same sample provided the 5 T cell receptor beta chains below, sequenced in a study of molecular identifiers for immune sequencing clone quantification. TCRdb used MiXCR to reprocess the PCR reads, holding one entry per CDR3 protein. This table has some 59,000 distinct CDR3 sequences, 20% to 25% appearing once. The specimen was naive CD8+ T cells from blood, with Jurkat cell RNA spiked in. Subset: FACS-sorted CD8+CD4-CCR7+CD45RA+ naive T cells. The receptors stem from a human donor in good health. Some libraries in this study had Jurkat cell RNA spiked in.

This clonotype was counted ten times or more. V and J are TRBV27 and TRBJ2-7, with 7 bases fitting TRBD1. The CDR3 spans 15 residues. The germline gives CDR1 MNHEY, CDR2 SMNVEV (reference sequence). Trimming took 4 bases from V and 2 from J; bases not matched to a gene: 8. CDR3 sequence reads: CASSSKTGYPYEQYF. For the CDR3, the DNA is TGTGCCAGCAGTTCCAAGACAGGGTACCCCTACGAGCAGTACTTC.

This clonotype was seen ten or more times. The rearrangement uses TRBV30 and TRBJ2-7, with 10 bases identical to TRBD1. The CDR3 loop spans 13 amino acids. CDR1 is GTSNPN and CDR2 is SVGIG in the germline V gene (reference sequence). V lost 2 bases and J lost 6; bases outside the gene matches: 4. The CDR3 spells CAWSLGTGVEQYF. The CDR3 coding sequence is TGTGCCTGGAGTTTGGGGACAGGGGTCGAGCAGTACTTC.

As to this clonotype: A much bigger clone sits one base away, suggesting this may be a read error. The rearrangement joins TRBV4-1 to TRBJ2-3, with 7 positions matching TRBD2. Germline loops: CDR1 MGHRA, CDR2 YSYEKL. The CDR3 runs to 15 residues. CDR3 protein: CASSQDSTSTDAQYF. The CDR3 bases are TGCGCCAGCAGCCAAGACTCGACTAGCACAGATGCGCAGTATTTT.

This clonotype has ten or more counts. J is TRBJ2-7 and V is TRBV7-6; 7 bases align to TRBD1. V shed 3 bases and J 3 bases; nucleotides not matched to a gene: 2. Germline-derived CDR1 and CDR2 are SGHVS and FNYEAQ. This CDR3 has 13 residues. CDR3 DNA sequence: TGTGCCAGCAGCTTCGGGACAGACTACGAGCAGTACTTC. Protein product: CASSFGTDYEQYF.

With respect to this clonotype: One end of the junction is discordant with germline, which a read error may explain. The chain links TRBV27 to TRBJ2-5; D not resolved. CDR3 length: 11 residues. Germline CDR1 is MNHEY and CDR2 is SMNVEV (reference sequence). CDR3 amino acids: CASSLSEAQYF. The CDR3 bases are TGTGCCAGCAGTTTGTCAGAGGCCCAGTACTTC.